Given below is one T cell receptor (beta chain) in context. The sample belongs to a study of radiotherapy plus CTLA-4 blockade in lung cancer. Patients had chemo-refractory metastatic non-small-cell lung cancer and received focal radiation plus CTLA-4 blockade that used ipilimumab. The table came from immunoSEQ multiplex PCR; TCRdb's copy has only in-frame clones and leaves some out. The sample yields tens of thousands of clones, about 68% seen once. J gave up 7 bases and V 6 bases, and 9 bases lay outside the gene matches. Germline V CDR1 and CDR2: MNHEY, SVGAGI. The CDR3 is 14 residues long. The rearrangement links TRBV6-5 to TRBJ1-1; 9 positions match TRBD1. The source of this sequence is a human donor with non-small cell lung cancer who had stable disease on radiotherapy plus ipilimumab. Specimen: peripheral blood, collected from a patient treated with radiotherapy plus ipilimumab. The CDR3 DNA reads TGTGCCAGCAGCCAACCACCGGGACAGGGTGAAGCTTTCTTT. Its protein product is CASSQPPGQGEAFF.